This is a list of T cell receptor beta chains from one sample in a study of blood T cell repertoires in COVID-19. Generated by immunoSEQ multiplex PCR, the TCRdb table keeps only in-frame clones and is missing some. This table holds 310,000 or so clones, roughly 84% found once. Sample: peripheral blood. The receptors stem from a man aged 45-65 years with active or convalescent COVID-19. The CDR3 runs from the conserved cysteine through the conserved F or W. Fields, in order: clone size, V gene, J gene, D gene, CDR3 protein, CDR3 DNA. D genes are given only for firm matches. Size tells how often a clone was seen (once, few, many) or the class of an expanded clone, and some rows leave it out.

-	TRBV6-5	TRBJ1-1	TRBD1	CASSAIGDSSTEAFF	TGTGCCAGCAGCGCTATAGGGGACAGCTCCACTGAAGCTTTCTTT
-	TRBV6-6	TRBJ2-2	TRBD1	CATTPGQGAGELFF	TGTGCCACCACCCCGGGACAGGGGGCCGGGGAGCTGTTTTTT
few	TRBV29-1	TRBJ2-1	-	CSVSAGTGEQFF	TGCAGCGTTTCGGCAGGCACAGGGGAGCAGTTCTTC
-	TRBV7-9	TRBJ2-5	-	CASRREMETQYF	TGTGCCAGCCGCCGGGAGATGGAGACCCAGTACTTC
once	TRBV2	TRBJ2-7	-	CASRVQGEQYF	TGTGCCAGCCGGGTGCAGGGGGAGCAGTACTTC
-	TRBV2	TRBJ2-5	-	CASSESSVLETQYF	TGTGCCAGCAGTGAGAGTAGCGTGTTAGAGACCCAGTACTTC
-	TRBV6-5	TRBJ1-2	-	CASSYSAYGYGYTF	TGTGCCAGCAGTTACTCCGCCTACGGGTATGGCTACACCTTC
-	TRBV4-2	TRBJ2-7	TRBD2	CASSQDLASGVSYEQYF	TGTGCCAGCAGCCAAGATTTGGCTAGCGGGGTATCCTACGAGCAGTACTTC
-	TRBV6-6	TRBJ2-3	-	CASSRTRLFEDTQYF	TGTGCCAGCAGCAGGACACGGCTGTTCGAGGATACGCAGTATTTT
-	TRBV23-1	TRBJ1-1	-	CASVVPVNTEAFF	TGCGCCAGCGTCGTTCCAGTGAACACTGAAGCTTTCTTT
-	TRBV18	TRBJ1-1	TRBD1	CASSPDDRGQGSEAFF	TGTGCCAGCTCACCGGACGACAGGGGGCAGGGTTCTGAAGCTTTCTTT
-	TRBV28	TRBJ2-2	-	CASSFAGVTGELFF	TGTGCCAGCAGTTTTGCAGGGGTCACCGGGGAGCTGTTTTTT
-	TRBV5-4	TRBJ2-7	TRBD2	CASSRRGAGVWEQYF	TGTGCCAGCAGCAGACGCGGTGCGGGGGTTTGGGAGCAGTACTTC
-	TRBV28	TRBJ1-6	-	CASSQVGDSPLHF	TGTGCCAGCAGTCAGGTAGGGGATTCACCCCTCCACTTT
-	TRBV5-4	TRBJ2-5	TRBD1	CASSWRQGLGEETQYF	TGTGCCAGCAGCTGGCGACAGGGGCTTGGGGAAGAGACCCAGTACTTC
-	TRBV18	TRBJ2-3	TRBD2	CASSPLAGDNADTQYF	TGTGCCAGCTCACCACTAGCGGGAGATAATGCAGATACGCAGTATTTT
-	TRBV6-5	TRBJ2-7	TRBD2	CASSYLAGVSYEQYF	TGTGCCAGCAGTTACTTGGCGGGAGTTTCCTACGAGCAGTACTTC
-	TRBV28	TRBJ1-4	-	CASSLQGRELFF	TGTGCCAGCAGCTTACAGGGAAGGGAACTGTTTTTT
-	TRBV5-1	TRBJ2-3	TRBD1	CASSEQGVDTQYF	TGCGCCAGCAGCGAGCAGGGGGTAGATACGCAGTATTTT
-	TRBV7-2	TRBJ2-1	TRBD2	CASSPGLAGADEQFF	TGTGCCAGCAGCCCCGGACTAGCGGGAGCGGATGAGCAGTTCTTC
-	TRBV11-3	TRBJ1-2	-	CASSLGDSAGDDYGYTF	TGTGCCAGCAGCCTTGGGGATTCTGCAGGGGATGACTATGGCTACACCTTC
-	TRBV7-3	TRBJ2-7	TRBD1	CASSRIPGQGSYEQYF	TGTGCCAGCAGCCGAATTCCGGGACAGGGATCCTACGAGCAGTACTTC
-	TRBV7-2	TRBJ2-1	-	CASSFGGLGEQFF	TGTGCCAGCAGCTTCGGAGGGCTAGGTGAGCAGTTCTTC
-	TRBV19	TRBJ1-5	-	CASSPGHGMTQHF	TGTGCCAGTAGCCCGGGACACGGCATGACCCAGCATTTT
-	TRBV27	TRBJ1-5	TRBD1	CASRPTGANQPQHF	TGTGCCAGCAGGCCGACAGGGGCCAATCAGCCCCAGCATTTT
-	TRBV6-4	TRBJ2-2	TRBD2	CASRSSGATGELFF	TGTGCCAGCAGGAGTAGCGGGGCCACCGGGGAGCTGTTTTTT
-	TRBV11-2	TRBJ1-1	TRBD1	CASSPDRGLRGAFF	TGTGCCAGCAGCCCGGACAGGGGTCTTCGTGGAGCTTTCTTT
once	TRBV5-1	TRBJ2-3	TRBD1	CASSVTGADTQYF	TGCGCCAGCAGCGTGACAGGGGCAGATACGCAGTATTTT
-	TRBV4-2	TRBJ2-3	-	CASSQGFFGQSTDTQYF	TGTGCCAGCAGCCAAGGATTTTTTGGACAGAGCACAGATACGCAGTATTTT
once	TRBV6-1	TRBJ2-3	-	CASSEGPYTDTQYF	TGTGCCAGCAGTGAGGGCCCTTACACAGATACGCAGTATTTT
-	TRBV10-3	TRBJ2-2	TRBD1	CAIRGTPGGGTGELFF	TGTGCCATCAGGGGCACCCCAGGGGGCGGGACCGGGGAGCTGTTTTTT
-	TRBV14	TRBJ2-7	TRBD1	CASSPLTGADEQYF	TGTGCCAGCAGCCCACTGACAGGGGCCGACGAGCAGTACTTC
-	TRBV20-1	TRBJ2-1	TRBD1	CSAEGRDREFF	TGCAGTGCTGAGGGCCGGGACAGGGAGTTCTTC
-	TRBV15	TRBJ2-1	-	CATRGVDYNEQFF	TGTGCCACCAGAGGGGTTGACTACAATGAGCAGTTCTTC
-	TRBV10-2	TRBJ2-7	-	CASSGRGAFTEQYF	TGCGCCAGCAGTGGTCGGGGAGCCTTCACCGAGCAGTACTTC
many	TRBV2	TRBJ2-1	TRBD2	CASSGAGTSANEQFF	TGTGCCAGCAGTGGAGCCGGGACTAGCGCAAATGAGCAGTTCTTC
-	TRBV14	TRBJ1-3	TRBD1	CASSPTGKGNTIYF	TGTGCCAGCAGCCCGACAGGGAAAGGAAACACCATATATTTT
-	TRBV2	TRBJ1-5	-	CASSEDRAKPNQPQHF	TGTGCCAGCAGTGAAGACAGGGCGAAACCCAATCAGCCCCAGCATTTT
-	TRBV28	TRBJ2-7	TRBD1	CASSSGQGSGYEQYF	TGTGCCAGCAGTTCGGGACAGGGATCCGGCTACGAGCAGTACTTC
-	TRBV6-6	TRBJ1-4	-	CASSYSGEDEKLFF	TGTGCCAGCAGTTACTCGGGGGAGGATGAAAAACTGTTTTTT
-	TRBV3-1/TRBV3-2	TRBJ1-2	TRBD1	CASSQATGMYGYTF	TGTGCCAGCAGCCAAGCGACAGGGATGTATGGCTACACCTTC
-	TRBV28	TRBJ1-5	-	CASWRGEQPQHF	TGTGCCAGCTGGCGCGGAGAGCAGCCCCAGCATTTT
-	TRBV7-6	TRBJ1-4	-	CASSLRGATNEKLFF	TGTGCCAGCAGCTTGCGGGGAGCAACTAATGAAAAACTGTTTTTT
once	TRBV28	TRBJ1-1	-	CASSWYQGSGTEAFF	TGTGCCAGCAGTTGGTATCAGGGTTCGGGCACTGAAGCTTTCTTT
-	TRBV6-5	TRBJ1-1	-	CASHTGGRAFF	TGTGCCAGTCATACGGGGGGACGAGCTTTCTTT
-	TRBV4-3	TRBJ1-6	TRBD1	CASSQSGGYSPLHF	TGCGCCAGCAGCCAGTCAGGGGGGTATTCACCCCTCCACTTT